A selection of T cell receptor beta chains follows, all from one sample in a study of blood T cell repertoires in COVID-19. Profiling relied on immunoSEQ multiplex PCR, and the TCRdb table lists in-frame clones only, not all of them. The data contain around 63,000 clones, roughly 78% of them singletons. The sample taken for sequencing was peripheral blood. The receptors shown here come from a human donor in a cohort sampled during active COVID-19. Both conserved end residues are part of each CDR3. Fields, in order: CDR3 DNA, CDR3 protein, V gene, J gene, clone size, D gene. A D gene is named only where the DNA matches it firmly. Clone sizes are given selectively: once, few, many, or a class where the clone is expanded.

TGTGCCAGCAGCTTATTCAGGGCGGAGACCCAGTACTTC	CASSLFRAETQYF	TRBV7-2	TRBJ2-5	-	-
TGTGCCAGCAGCGTAGCTCCGAACACTGAAGCTTTCTTT	CASSVAPNTEAFF	TRBV9	TRBJ1-1	-	-
TGTGCCAGCAGCTCCCAACAGGGTAGCAATCAGCCCCAGCATTTT	CASSSQQGSNQPQHF	TRBV7-8	TRBJ1-5	-	-
TGTGCCAGTAGTACCCGGGAGGGGTTTCACGAGCAGTACTTC	CASSTREGFHEQYF	TRBV19	TRBJ2-7	-	TRBD2
TGTGCCAGCAGCTCCGGGACACTGAACACTGAAGCTTTCTTT	CASSSGTLNTEAFF	TRBV5-8	TRBJ1-1	once	-
TGTGCCACTTCGACTAGCGGCCAAGAGACCCAGTACTTC	CATSTSGQETQYF	TRBV19	TRBJ2-5	once	TRBD2
TGTGCCAGCAGGGGGGACAGGGCGCCCACCTACGAGCAGTACTTC	CASRGDRAPTYEQYF	TRBV27	TRBJ2-7	-	TRBD1
TGTGCCAGCAGTCCTCCTCCCGCGAGTAGCTGGTCCTACGAGCAGTACTTC	CASSPPPASSWSYEQYF	TRBV28	TRBJ2-7	-	-
TGTGCCACCAGTGATTCTTTCACTGGCGAGCAGTACTTC	CATSDSFTGEQYF	TRBV24-1	TRBJ2-7	-	-
TGTGCCAGCAGCCTAGGGTATGGGGGCGGCACAGATACGCAGTATTTT	CASSLGYGGGTDTQYF	TRBV6-2/TRBV6-3	TRBJ2-3	-	-
TGTGCCAGCAGTGAGTCTAGCGGGAACACAGATACGCAGTATTTT	CASSESSGNTDTQYF	TRBV6-4	TRBJ2-3	-	TRBD2
TGTGCCACCAGTGACCGGACTAGCGGGAGTGGTGATGAGCAGTTCTTC	CATSDRTSGSGDEQFF	TRBV24-1	TRBJ2-1	-	TRBD2
TGCGCCAGCAGCCAAGATCAGGGGCACTCCACAGATACGCAGTATTTT	CASSQDQGHSTDTQYF	TRBV4-3	TRBJ2-3	-	-
TGTGCCAGCAGTCCCATCACCAGGGGGGCCTATGGCTACACCTTC	CASSPITRGAYGYTF	TRBV6-5	TRBJ1-2	-	TRBD1
TGTGCCAGCAGCCAGGGGGCCAGAGAGACCCAGTACTTC	CASSQGARETQYF	TRBV4-2	TRBJ2-5	-	-
TGTGCCAGCAGCCAAGAGGACAGGGTATCTGGGGCCAACGTCCTGACTTTC	CASSQEDRVSGANVLTF	TRBV3-1/TRBV3-2	TRBJ2-6	once	TRBD1
TGTGCCAGCAGTTTATGGGGCAGGGGCCTGAACACTGAAGCTTTCTTT	CASSLWGRGLNTEAFF	TRBV28	TRBJ1-1	-	-
TGTGCCACCAGCAGAGATCGTGACAGGGAGCTTCTTCTCCCCTATGGCTACACCTTC	CATSRDRDRELLLPYGYTF	TRBV15	TRBJ1-2	-	TRBD1
TGTGCCAGCAGCGGAACCGGGACTAGGGCATCAGATACGCAGTATTTT	CASSGTGTRASDTQYF	TRBV9	TRBJ2-3	-	TRBD2
TGTGCCAGCAGACAAACAGGGGTCGGTGGAAACACCATATATTTT	CASRQTGVGGNTIYF	TRBV27	TRBJ1-3	-	TRBD1
TGTGCCAGCAGCCAAGAAATGCGGGACACTGAAGCTTTCTTT	CASSQEMRDTEAFF	TRBV4-2	TRBJ1-1	-	-
TGTGCCAGCACCACGAGTGGGGGCAGGATTATAGGAGAGCAGTACTTC	CASTTSGGRIIGEQYF	TRBV21-1	TRBJ2-7	once	-
TGTGCCAGCAGGACGACAGGGGCAGGGTCAGATACGCAGTATTTT	CASRTTGAGSDTQYF	TRBV27	TRBJ2-3	-	TRBD1
TGTGCCAGCAGTTGGGGGGGGACTGAAGCTTTCTTT	CASSWGGTEAFF	TRBV27	TRBJ1-1	-	-
TGTGCCAGTAGTAAAGGCAGGGGCACAGATACGCAGTATTTT	CASSKGRGTDTQYF	TRBV19	TRBJ2-3	-	-
TGTGCCAGCAGCGCACAGGGGGCAGATACGCAGTATTTT	CASSAQGADTQYF	TRBV9	TRBJ2-3	-	TRBD1
TGTGCCAGCAGTTACGAGCACAGGGGAAGAGCAGGAGAGCAGTACTTC	CASSYEHRGRAGEQYF	TRBV6-5	TRBJ2-7	-	TRBD1
TGTGCCAGTAGTTGGGGGAATGGGTGGGACAGTCGTAACCTAGCCAAAAACATTCAGTACTTC	CASSWGNGWDSRNLAKNIQYF	TRBV19	TRBJ2-4	-	TRBD1
TGTGCCAGCAGCCTGGGGGGACAGGGGGCCTACGAGCAGTACTTC	CASSLGGQGAYEQYF	TRBV7-6	TRBJ2-7	-	TRBD1
TGTGCCAGCAGCCCAGGACAGGGCGGGTCACCCCTCCACTTT	CASSPGQGGSPLHF	TRBV7-9	TRBJ1-6	-	TRBD1
TGCGCCAGCAGCAGGTCCGGGACAGCGATGAACACTGAAGCTTTCTTT	CASSRSGTAMNTEAFF	TRBV5-1	TRBJ1-1	-	TRBD1
TGCAGTGCTAGTGTCAGGGGACCCCACGAGCAGTACTTC	CSASVRGPHEQYF	TRBV20-1	TRBJ2-7	few	-
TGTGCCACCGGGGACAGGGTTAAAGCTTTCTTT	CATGDRVKAFF	TRBV28	TRBJ1-1	-	TRBD1
TGTGCCAGCAGCCATCCCACCCGCGGGCAGAATGAAAAACTGTTTTTT	CASSHPTRGQNEKLFF	TRBV14	TRBJ1-4	once	-
TGTGCTAGTGGTTTGTCCCTGGCGGGGATGAACACTGAAGCTTTCTTT	CASGLSLAGMNTEAFF	TRBV12-5	TRBJ1-1	-	-
TGTGCCAGCAGAACCCTACAGGGGGCTAATTCACCCCTCCACTTT	CASRTLQGANSPLHF	TRBV7-2	TRBJ1-6	once	TRBD1
TGTGCCAGCAGCCAAGAGCACAGGGGTAGCTCCTACGAGCAGTACTTC	CASSQEHRGSSYEQYF	TRBV3-1/TRBV3-2	TRBJ2-7	-	TRBD1
TGTGCCAGCAGCGGACCCGGGACAGGGCCCGCTAATGAAAAACTGTTTTTT	CASSGPGTGPANEKLFF	TRBV9	TRBJ1-4	-	TRBD1
TGTGCCAGCAGTTTAGTGAGGGAGCAGTTCTTC	CASSLVREQFF	TRBV28	TRBJ2-1	-	-
TGTGCCAGCAGTTTGGGGACAGGGTATCAGCCCCAGCATTTT	CASSLGTGYQPQHF	TRBV28	TRBJ1-5	-	TRBD1
TGTGCCAGCAGCCAAGAACCGGGATCAGGTGGCTACACCTTC	CASSQEPGSGGYTF	TRBV4-2	TRBJ1-2	-	-
TGTGCCTGGAGTAGGGCAGGAGGGACTAGCGGGAACATTCAGTACTTC	CAWSRAGGTSGNIQYF	TRBV30	TRBJ2-4	many	TRBD2
TGTGCCAGCAGCTTGACAGGCGCGAACACTGAAGCTTTCTTT	CASSLTGANTEAFF	TRBV5-5	TRBJ1-1	-	-
TGTGCCACCGGGAGGACGGAACCCTACGAGCAGTACTTC	CATGRTEPYEQYF	TRBV24-1	TRBJ2-7	-	-
TGTGCCAGCAGTGAAGGGGTAGGGAGGGAGACCCAGTACTTC	CASSEGVGRETQYF	TRBV2	TRBJ2-5	once	-
TGTGCCACCCTACCCCAACGACGGGGAGTTACCTACGAGCAGTACTTC	CATLPQRRGVTYEQYF	TRBV28	TRBJ2-7	once	-